The 26 T cell receptor beta chains in this list originate from one sample, sequenced in a study of T cells in Graves' hyperthyroidism and ophthalmopathy (dated by TCRdb to the late 2010s). The receptor library was made with multiplex PCR. Sequencing was performed on an Illumina HiSeq 2000. The TCR beta CDR3 regions were amplified from RNA transcripts. A first-round RT-PCR of the TCR CDR3 used the HTBI primer set with the Qiagen OneStep RT-PCR kit. Using fastp at Q25 and MiXCR, TCRdb reprocessed the public reads and kept productive beta chains. Under each unique CDR3 protein, matching rows form one entry showing the most common genes and DNA. The sample table lists approximately 370,000 distinct CDR3 sequences, roughly a sixth of them with a count of one. 34% of the sample comes from the top ten. Input material: blood. All receptors come from a woman in her 30s with Graves' hyperthyroidism that later progressed to Graves' ophthalmopathy.

This clonotype has ten or more counts. This sequence joins TRBV27 and TRBJ1-2, with D unresolved. CDR1 is MNHEY, CDR2 SMNVEV, per germline (reference sequence). The CDR3 runs to 14 residues. Trimming pared 2 bases from V and 1 base from J, leaving 8 bases between. For the CDR3, the DNA is TGTGCCAGCAGTTTACGAGGGATTAACTATGGCTACACCTTC. It translates to CASSLRGINYGYTF.

This clonotype was found many times. This chain joins TRBV28 and TRBJ2-1; D might be TRBD2 (6 bases). CDR3 size: 16 residues. Germline CDR1 reads MDHEN; CDR2 reads SYDVKM. Deletions cut 6 bases from V and 7 bases from J, with 22 bases between. Here the CDR3 reads CASSAPLARSGNEQFF. CDR3 DNA: TGTGCCAGCAGCGCTCCGCTAGCGAGGTCGGGGAATGAGCAGTTCTTC.

The chain uses TRBV14 and TRBJ1-2, with D hard to call. V lost 0 bases, J lost 6 bases, and 11 bases lay in between. CDR3 length equals 14 residues. Germline V gene lookup returns CDR1 SGHDN and CDR2 FVKESK. For the CDR3, the DNA is TGTGCCAGCAGCCAAGATCTATCCGGGAATGGCTACACCTTC. It codes for CASSQDLSGNGYTF.

This chain connects TRBV28 to TRBJ1-1, with 7 bases lining up with TRBD1. This CDR3 is 17 amino acids long. V lost 3 bases, J lost 0 bases, and 10 bases stayed unmatched. Germline V gene lookup returns CDR1 MDHEN and CDR2 SYDVKM. CDR3 coding DNA: TGTGCCAGCAGTTTCGGGACAGAAACCTACATGAACACTGAAGCTTTCTTT. Translation: CASSFGTETYMNTEAFF.

This clonotype was seen more than once but under ten times. The CDR3 spells CASSYQESHRAAEAFF. The CDR3 DNA sequence: TGCGCCAGCAGCTATCAAGAATCGCACAGGGCCGCTGAAGCTTTCTTT. The chain joins TRBV5-1 to TRBJ1-1; perhaps TRBD1 as D (6 bases). V was cut by 3 bases and J by 6 bases, with 21 bases left in between. This CDR3 region has 16 residues. CDR1 and CDR2 (germline): SGHRS, YFSETQ.

This clonotype was recorded once. The chain employs TRBV12-3 or TRBV12-4 and TRBJ1-5, with D maybe TRBD1 (5 bases). V lost 1 base and J 2 bases, leaving 9 bases between the germline ends. This CDR3 has 15 residues. CDR3 loop: CASSLGRRGNQPQHF. DNA of the CDR3: TGTGCCAGCAGTTTAGGGCGCAGGGGCAATCAGCCCCAGCATTTT.

On this clonotype: With a much larger clone just one base away, this may be a read error. This chain connects TRBV20-1 to TRBJ1-1, with D tentatively TRBD1 (5 bases). Germline V gene data show CDR1 as DFQATT and CDR2 as SNEGSKA (reference sequence). CDR3 length: 13 amino acids. Trimming took off 4 bases at V and 0 bases at J, with 9 bases between the two ends. The CDR3 loop reads CSAKGHLNTEAFF. The CDR3 nucleotides are TGCAGTGCTAAGGGGCACTTGAACACTGAAGCTTTCTTT.

This clonotype was detected only a few times. The rearrangement links TRBV7-9 to TRBJ2-3, with 7 nucleotides matching TRBD2. Per germline, CDR1 SEHNR and CDR2 FQNEAQ (reference sequence). V lost 4 bases, J lost 4 bases, and 8 bases stayed unmatched. This CDR3 is 15 amino acids long. CDR3 bases: TGTGCCAGCAGCTCCCTGGGGGGGTCACCAGATACGCAGTATTTT. Its translation: CASSSLGGSPDTQYF.

This clonotype was seen many times. The chain joins TRBV6-1 to TRBJ1-4, with TRBD1 as a possible D gene (5 bases). This CDR3 contains 14 residues. The V gene lost 7 bases and the J gene lost 7 bases, with 16 bases spanning the gap. Germline V gene lookup returns CDR1 MNHNS and CDR2 SASEGT. This chain's CDR3 is CASISGTGSEKLFF. The CDR3 DNA reads TGTGCCAGCATCTCCGGGACTGGAAGTGAAAAACTGTTTTTT.

At least ten counts were recorded for this clonotype. The chain is built from TRBV11-2 and TRBJ2-7, with unresolved D. The V and J ends lost 1 base and 1 base respectively, with 14 bases between them. Per germline, CDR1 SGHAT and CDR2 FQNNGV. The length of the CDR3 is 16 residues. In nucleotides, the CDR3 is TGTGCCAGCAGCTTAGTATCGGGTGAATCTTCCTACGAGCAGTACTTC. Amino acid sequence: CASSLVSGESSYEQYF.

In this sample, this clonotype turned up many times. The chain recombines TRBV7-8 with TRBJ2-1, with D hard to call. The CDR3 sequence is 15 residues long. Germline CDR1 reads SGHVS; CDR2 reads FQNEAQ. V was shortened by 3 bases and J by 1 base, with 10 bases between the two germline ends. Here the CDR3 DNA reads TGTGCCAGCAGCTTCCAGGTACGATCCTACAATGAGCAGTTCTTC. Protein product: CASSFQVRSYNEQFF.

This chain links TRBV10-3 with TRBJ1-6; D not certain. Between the trimmed V and J ends, which lost 0 bases and 12 bases, there was a span of 9 bases. The CDR3 contains 13 residues. CDR1 is ENHRY and CDR2 is SYGVKD in the germline V gene. CDR3 in amino acids: CAISESGRIPLHF. The CDR3 region has the DNA TGTGCCATCAGTGAGTCAGGGCGGATACCCCTCCACTTT.

This clonotype was seen at least ten times. V gene TRBV11-2 combines with J gene TRBJ2-7; a weak D match, TRBD2 (5 bases). The germline V gene encodes CDR1 SGHAT and CDR2 FQNNGV. CDR3 length equals 16 residues. V was pared by 1 base and J by 0 bases, with 13 bases between. CDR3 sequence: CASSLGLRVYSYEQYF. Written as DNA, the CDR3 is TGTGCCAGCAGCTTAGGTTTGCGGGTATACTCCTACGAGCAGTACTTC.

There are many counts of this clonotype. This chain connects TRBV27 to TRBJ2-7, with a possible D match to TRBD1 (6 bases). Trimming left V 3 bases short and J 3 bases short, with 15 bases between. CDR3 length: 15 residues. Germline-derived CDR1 and CDR2 are MNHEY and SMNVEV (reference sequence). The CDR3 nucleotides are TGTGCCAGCAGTTTTGGGCAGGGGATACGCTACGAGCAGTACTTC. Translating gives CASSFGQGIRYEQYF.

This clonotype showed up just a few times. J is TRBJ2-4 and V is TRBV14; no clear D gene. The CDR3 consists of 15 residues. V lost 6 bases and J lost 6, with 18 bases in between. The germline CDR1 and CDR2 sequences are SGHDN and FVKESK. CDR3 sequence reads: CASSPSMGTPNIQYF. The CDR3 DNA is TGTGCCAGCAGTCCTTCCATGGGCACCCCAAACATTCAGTACTTC.

This clonotype was observed many times. The chain carries TRBV11-2 and TRBJ2-1; possible D gene TRBD2, 5 bases. The CDR3 is made up of 14 amino acids. Trimming pared 5 bases from V and 6 bases from J, leaving 14 bases between. Per germline, CDR1 SGHAT and CDR2 FQNNGV. CDR3 protein: CASSAGPTSNEQFF. CDR3 bases: TGTGCCAGCAGCGCGGGCCCAACAAGCAATGAGCAGTTCTTC.

This clonotype was counted ten times or more. The J gene is TRBJ1-1, the V gene TRBV27; 8 bases match TRBD1. J lost 3 bases, V lost 7 bases, and 4 bases had no gene match. The CDR3 has 13 amino acids. Germline loops: CDR1 MNHEY, CDR2 SMNVEV (reference sequence). In DNA, the CDR3 is TGTGCCAGCACCGGACAGGGAGACACTGAAGCTTTCTTT. Its protein is CASTGQGDTEAFF.

This clonotype showed up many times. V usage is TRBV28 and J usage is TRBJ2-1; 14 bases align to TRBD2. CDR1 is MDHEN, CDR2 SYDVKM, per germline. Unmatched junction bases numbered 5, after V lost 1 base and J lost 0 bases. The CDR3 is made up of 19 amino acids. Written as DNA, the CDR3 is TGTGCCAGCAGTTTATCCGGACTAGCGGGGGGCTACTCCTACAATGAGCAGTTCTTC. Protein product: CASSLSGLAGGYSYNEQFF.

This clonotype appeared many times. J is TRBJ1-1 and V is TRBV19, with D maybe TRBD1 (5 bases). The V gene's germline CDR1 is LNHDA and CDR2 SQIVND (reference sequence). This CDR3 is 17 amino acids long. V dropped 4 bases and J dropped 3 bases, with 21 bases sitting between them. The CDR3 region has the DNA TGTGCCAGTAGTAATTTACCAGGGAAATATGAAGACACTGAAGCTTTCTTT. Translated: CASSNLPGKYEDTEAFF.

The sample holds many counts of this clonotype. The CDR3 here is CASRETGAVRETQYF. Here the CDR3 DNA reads TGTGCCAGCAGAGAGACAGGGGCAGTACGGGAGACCCAGTACTTC. The genes are TRBV2 and TRBJ2-5; 8 nucleotides line up with TRBD1. The CDR3 is 15 residues long. The V and J ends lost 6 bases and 5 bases, in that order; junction bases with no gene match: 11. Germline CDR1 and CDR2: SNHLY and FYNNEI.

This clonotype turned up a few times. The rearrangement joins TRBV7-2 to TRBJ2-7, with D possibly TRBD2 on 5 matching bases. This CDR3 region has 13 residues. Looked up from germline, CDR1 is SGHTA and CDR2 is FQGNSA. The V and J ends lost 6 bases and 2 bases respectively, with 11 bases between them. This CDR3 is CASRAPGTYEQYF. CDR3 coding DNA: TGTGCCAGCAGGGCCCCGGGGACCTACGAGCAGTACTTC.

This clonotype was seen at least ten times. The junction differs from germline at one of its ends, possibly a read error. The chain has TRBV12-3 or TRBV12-4 and TRBJ1-6; D remains ambiguous. The CDR3 is 15 amino acids. Here the CDR3 reads CASSRKSSYSSPLHF. The DNA of the CDR3 is TGTGCCAGCAGTCGCAAGAGCTCCTATAGTTCACCCCTCCACTTT.

Ten or more counts support this clonotype. The rearrangement joins TRBV6-2 or TRBV6-3 to TRBJ2-2; TRBD1 agrees at 8 bases. This CDR3 is built from 16 residues. Germline CDR1 is MNHEY and CDR2 is SVGEGT. Germline trimming cut 6 bases from V and 1 base from J; bases unmatched to any gene: 7. This chain's CDR3 is CASRTPGQENTGELFF. The CDR3 bases are TGTGCCAGCAGAACTCCGGGACAGGAGAACACCGGGGAGCTGTTTTTT.

This clonotype was detected many times. The rearrangement joins TRBV28 to TRBJ2-5, with TRBD2 as a possible D gene (6 bases). Germline loops: CDR1 MDHEN, CDR2 SYDVKM. The ends were cut back, 6 bases at V and 6 bases at J, with 14 bases in the middle. CDR3 length: 13 amino acids. The CDR3 protein is CASSLGGGKTQYF. The CDR3 DNA sequence: TGTGCCAGCAGCCTCGGGGGAGGAAAGACCCAGTACTTC.

This clonotype was recorded many times. This chain joins TRBV3-1 and TRBJ2-4; no firm D call. The germline CDR1 and CDR2 sequences are LGHDT and YNNKEL (reference sequence). The V end was cut by 1 base, the J end by 7 bases, with 11 bases between. The CDR3 totals 14 residues. The CDR3 protein is CASSQGFQSNIQYF. In nucleotides, the CDR3 is TGTGCCAGCAGCCAAGGTTTTCAGTCGAACATTCAGTACTTC.

This clonotype occurred many times. The chain uses TRBV11-2 and TRBJ2-4, with a weak D call TRBD1 (6 bases). CDR1 and CDR2 from the germline V gene are SGHAT and FQNNGV. V lost 1 base and J 0 bases, leaving 13 bases between the germline ends. CDR3 length: 17 residues. Here the CDR3 DNA reads TGTGCCAGCAGCTTAGTTGCCATGACAGGAGCCAAAAACATTCAGTACTTC. Its translation is CASSLVAMTGAKNIQYF.